The 9 T cell receptor beta chains reported below all come from one sample, sequenced in a study. Each CDR3 protein gets one entry after TCRdb re-called the 5' RACE reads with MiXCR. The table lists 55,000 to 70,000 distinct CDR3 sequences, 25% to 30% of them singletons. Sequenced material: tumor-infiltrating memory CD4+ T cells sorted from the breast tumor. Indicated subset: memory CD4+ T cells, CD4+CD45RO+CD25-. These TCRs come from a female donor with breast cancer.

This clonotype was recorded a few times. V is TRBV6-5 and J is TRBJ2-7; 9 bases are shared with TRBD2. This CDR3 spans 15 amino acids. Looked up from germline, CDR1 is MNHEY and CDR2 is SVGAGI. Losses at the gene ends were 2 bases for V and 5 bases for J; bases not matched to a gene: 7. The CDR3 DNA is TGTGCCAGCAGTTACAGGCGGGAGGGCCGCCACGAGCAGTACTTC. It is translated as CASSYRREGRHEQYF.

This clonotype showed up just a few times. J is TRBJ1-1 and V is TRBV7-8, with D possibly being TRBD1 (5 bases). Trimming cost V 5 bases and J 0 bases, with 16 bases left between them. CDR1 SGHVS and CDR2 FQNEAQ come from the germline V gene. This CDR3 is 16 amino acids long. The CDR3 protein is CASSPNSPGLNTEAFF. The CDR3 DNA is TGTGCCAGCAGCCCCAACAGCCCGGGACTGAACACTGAAGCTTTCTTT.

This clonotype was detected only a few times. J is TRBJ2-7 and V is TRBV7-2; 7 nucleotides line up with TRBD1. This CDR3 contains 15 residues. In germline, CDR1 is SGHTA, CDR2 FQGNSA. Trimming took 5 bases from V and 1 from J; bases not matched to a gene: 8. The CDR3 is CASSPSRDRSYEQYF. DNA of the CDR3: TGTGCCAGCAGCCCCAGCCGGGACAGATCCTACGAGCAGTACTTC.

This clonotype showed up just a few times. V gene TRBV28 combines with J gene TRBJ2-2; D not resolved. There are 16 residues in the CDR3. Germline V CDR1 and CDR2: MDHEN, SYDVKM. V was pared by 6 bases and J by 4 bases, with 18 bases between. The CDR3 bases are TGTGCCAGCAGCCCCGGCAGCCGCCTCGTCACCGGGGAGCTGTTTTTT. Its protein is CASSPGSRLVTGELFF.

This sequence joins TRBV18 and TRBJ2-7, with D perhaps TRBD1 (6 bases). V lost 6 bases and J 1 base, leaving 10 bases between the germline ends. Germline CDR1 reads KGHSH; CDR2 reads LQKENI. This CDR3 comprises 13 residues. CDR3 nucleotides: TGTGCCAGCTCCCTGGGACATTCCTACGAGCAGTACTTC. Translation: CASSLGHSYEQYF.

This clonotype was counted between two and nine times. This chain connects TRBV7-2 to TRBJ2-5; no firm D call. The V end was cut by 3 bases, the J end by 5 bases, with 4 bases between. This CDR3 is built from 11 residues. Looked up from germline, CDR1 is SGHTA and CDR2 is FQGNSA. CDR3 in amino acids: CASSFDETQYF. CDR3 nucleotide sequence: TGTGCCAGCAGCTTCGATGAGACCCAGTACTTC.

This clonotype is medium-sized (0.01 to 0.1%). The chain combines TRBV9 with TRBJ1-1; unclear D gene. The CDR3 is made up of 14 amino acids. Germline V CDR1 and CDR2: SGDLS, YYNGEE. Trimming took 4 bases from V and 2 from J, leaving 12 bases between them. The CDR3 DNA sequence: TGTGCCAGCAGCCCCCGACGCATCAACACTGAAGCTTTCTTT. This translates into CASSPRRINTEAFF.

This chain links TRBV7-2 with TRBJ1-1; D remains unclear. This CDR3 comprises 14 residues. Trimming shortened V by 5 bases and J by 3 bases, and 13 bases separated the two germline ends. From germline, CDR1 is SGHTA and CDR2 FQGNSA. The CDR3 is CASSNGRVYTEAFF. The CDR3 DNA follows: TGTGCCAGCAGCAACGGCCGGGTTTACACTGAAGCTTTCTTT. Filled out from reference TRBV7-2 and TRBJ1-1, the complete variable domain reads GAGVSQSPSNKVTEKGKDVELRCDPISGHTALYWYRQSLGQGLEFLIYFQGNSAPDKSGLPSDRFSAERTGGSVSTLTIQRTQQEDSAVYLCASSNGRVYTEAFFGQGTRLTVV.

This chain joins TRBV11-2 and TRBJ2-7; D not certain. Deletions cut 0 bases from V and 1 base from J, with 7 bases between. Germline CDR1 and CDR2: SGHAT and FQNNGV. The CDR3 runs 14 residues. The CDR3 DNA reads as TGTGCCAGCAGCTTAGATGAGGAGTCCTACGAGCAGTACTTC. Amino acids: CASSLDEESYEQYF.